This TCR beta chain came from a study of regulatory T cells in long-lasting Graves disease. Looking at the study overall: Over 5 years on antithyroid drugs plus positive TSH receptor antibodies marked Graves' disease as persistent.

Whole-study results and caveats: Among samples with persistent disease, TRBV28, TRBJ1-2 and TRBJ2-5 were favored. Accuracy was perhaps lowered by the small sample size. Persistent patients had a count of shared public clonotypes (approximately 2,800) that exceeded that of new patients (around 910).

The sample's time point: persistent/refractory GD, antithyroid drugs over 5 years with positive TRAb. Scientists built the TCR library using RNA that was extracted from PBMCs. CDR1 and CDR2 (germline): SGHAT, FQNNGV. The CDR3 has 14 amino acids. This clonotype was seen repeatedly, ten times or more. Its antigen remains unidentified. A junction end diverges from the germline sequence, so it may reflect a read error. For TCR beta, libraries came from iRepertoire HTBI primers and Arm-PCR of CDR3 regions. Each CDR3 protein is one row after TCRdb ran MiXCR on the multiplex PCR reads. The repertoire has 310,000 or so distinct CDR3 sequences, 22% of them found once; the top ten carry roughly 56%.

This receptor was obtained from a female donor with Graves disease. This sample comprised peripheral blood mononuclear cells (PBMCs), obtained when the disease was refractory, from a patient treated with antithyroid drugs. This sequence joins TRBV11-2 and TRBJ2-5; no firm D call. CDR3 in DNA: TGCGCCAGCAGCTTGGCCGTAGGTCAAGAGACCCAGTACTTC. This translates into CASSLAVGQETQYF.